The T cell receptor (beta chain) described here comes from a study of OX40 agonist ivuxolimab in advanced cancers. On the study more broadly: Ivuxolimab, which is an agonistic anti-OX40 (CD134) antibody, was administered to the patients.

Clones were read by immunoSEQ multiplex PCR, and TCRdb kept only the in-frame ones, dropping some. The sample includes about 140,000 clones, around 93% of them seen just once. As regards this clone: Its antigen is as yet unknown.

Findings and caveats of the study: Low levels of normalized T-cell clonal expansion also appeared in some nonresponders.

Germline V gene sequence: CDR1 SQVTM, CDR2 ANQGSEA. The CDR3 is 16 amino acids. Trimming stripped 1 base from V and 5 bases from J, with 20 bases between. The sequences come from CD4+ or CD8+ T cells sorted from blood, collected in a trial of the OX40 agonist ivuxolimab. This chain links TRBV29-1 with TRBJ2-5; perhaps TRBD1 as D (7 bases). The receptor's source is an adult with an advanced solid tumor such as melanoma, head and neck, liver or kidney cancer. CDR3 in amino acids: CSVEAPETGTGETQYF. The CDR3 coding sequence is TGCAGCGTTGAAGCCCCCGAGACAGGGACTGGGGAGACCCAGTACTTC. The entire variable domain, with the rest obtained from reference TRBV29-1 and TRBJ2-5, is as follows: SAVISQKPSRDICQRGTSLTIQCQVDSQVTMMFWYRQQPGQSLTLIATANQGSEATYESGFVIDKFPISRPNLTFSTLTVSNMSPEDSSIYLCSVEAPETGTGETQYFGPGTRLLVL.